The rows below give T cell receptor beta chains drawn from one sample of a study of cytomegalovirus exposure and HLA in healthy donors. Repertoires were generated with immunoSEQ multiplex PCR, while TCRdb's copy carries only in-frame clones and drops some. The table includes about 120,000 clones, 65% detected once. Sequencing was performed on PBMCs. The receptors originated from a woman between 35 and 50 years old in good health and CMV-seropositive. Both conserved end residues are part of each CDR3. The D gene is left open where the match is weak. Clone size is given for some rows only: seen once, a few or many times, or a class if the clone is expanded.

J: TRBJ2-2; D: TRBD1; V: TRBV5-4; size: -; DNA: TGTGCCAGCAGCCAGGACAGGGCCGGGGAGCTGTTTTTT; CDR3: CASSQDRAGELFF
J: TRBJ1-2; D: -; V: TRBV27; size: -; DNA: TGTGCCAGCAGTCCCACACGGCGGGGTGGCTACACCTTC; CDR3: CASSPTRRGGYTF
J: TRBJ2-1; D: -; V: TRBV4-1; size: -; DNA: TGCGCCAGCAGCGCCAGACTAGGCGAATACAATGAGCAGTTCTTC; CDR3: CASSARLGEYNEQFF
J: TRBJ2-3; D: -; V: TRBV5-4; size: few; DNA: TGTGCCAGCAGCTATACCGGTACAGGGCTCGATACGCAGTATTTT; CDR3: CASSYTGTGLDTQYF
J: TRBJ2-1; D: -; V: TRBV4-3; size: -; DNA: TGCGCCAGCAGCCAAACGACTACGCCCTCCAGCAATGAGCAGTTCTTC; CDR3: CASSQTTTPSSNEQFF
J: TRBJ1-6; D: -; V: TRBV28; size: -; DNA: TGTGCCAGCATTGAGCAGGGTTCGGAGAATTCACCCCTCCACTTT; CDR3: CASIEQGSENSPLHF
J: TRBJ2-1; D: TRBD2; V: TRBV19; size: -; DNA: TGTGCCAGTAGTAACCGGGGTGCGGGAGACAATGAGCAGTTCTTC; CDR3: CASSNRGAGDNEQFF
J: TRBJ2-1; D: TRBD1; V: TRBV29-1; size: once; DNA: TGCAGCGTCCTGGACAGGGATCGCCGGGGGCACAATGAGCAGTTCTTC; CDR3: CSVLDRDRRGHNEQFF
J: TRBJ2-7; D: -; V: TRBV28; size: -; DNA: TGTGCCAGCAGCTACTTAGACACGTCCTACGAGCAGTACTTC; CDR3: CASSYLDTSYEQYF
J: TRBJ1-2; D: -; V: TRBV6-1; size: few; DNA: TGTGCCAGCAGTGAAGCCTTTAACTATGGCTACACCTTC; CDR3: CASSEAFNYGYTF
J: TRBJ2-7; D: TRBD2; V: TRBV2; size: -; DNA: TGTGCCAGCAATCCTAGCGGGGGAGTCTACGAGCAGTACTTC; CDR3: CASNPSGGVYEQYF
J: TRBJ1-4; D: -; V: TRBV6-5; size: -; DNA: TGTGCCAGCAGTTACTCATGGGGGGTTAATGAAAAACTGTTTTTT; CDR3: CASSYSWGVNEKLFF
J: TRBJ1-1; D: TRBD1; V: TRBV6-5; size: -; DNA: TGTGCCAGCACCCCAGGGGGGATAATGAACACTGAAGCTTTCTTT; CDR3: CASTPGGIMNTEAFF
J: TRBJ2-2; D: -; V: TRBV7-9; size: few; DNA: TGTGCCAGTCCCCGGACTACGAACACCGGGGAGCTGTTTTTT; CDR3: CASPRTTNTGELFF
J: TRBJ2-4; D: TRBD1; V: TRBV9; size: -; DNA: TGTGCCAGCAGCTCTGCCGGGACAGGGAATAACATTCAGTACTTC; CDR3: CASSSAGTGNNIQYF
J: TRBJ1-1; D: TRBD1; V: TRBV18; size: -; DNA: TGTGCCAGCTCAACACAGGGGGATAACACTGAAGCTTTCTTT; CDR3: CASSTQGDNTEAFF
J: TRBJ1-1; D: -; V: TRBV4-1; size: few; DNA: TGCGCCAGCAGGCGCGTGGGCAGTAACACTGAAGCTTTCTTT; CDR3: CASRRVGSNTEAFF
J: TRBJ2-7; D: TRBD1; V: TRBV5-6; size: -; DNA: TGTGCCAGCAGCCGTCCGGGTATACAGGGGGGCATGTACGAGCAGTACTTC; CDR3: CASSRPGIQGGMYEQYF
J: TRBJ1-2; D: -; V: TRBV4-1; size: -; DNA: TGCGCCAGCAGCCAAGTCTCTATGGGACAACTTAACTATGGCTACACCTTC; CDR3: CASSQVSMGQLNYGYTF
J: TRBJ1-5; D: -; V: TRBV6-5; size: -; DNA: TGTGCCAGCAGGAGACAGATCAATCAGCCCCAGCATTTT; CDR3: CASRRQINQPQHF
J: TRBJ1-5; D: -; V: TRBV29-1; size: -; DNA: TGCAGCGTTCGACCGGGGGACAATCAGCCCCAGCATTTT; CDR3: CSVRPGDNQPQHF
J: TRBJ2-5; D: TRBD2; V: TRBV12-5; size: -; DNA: TGTGCTAGTGGTTTGGTCTTAAGGGCTAGCGGGGGCCACGAGACCCAGTACTTC; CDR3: CASGLVLRASGGHETQYF
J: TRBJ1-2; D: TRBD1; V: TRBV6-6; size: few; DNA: TGTGCCAGCAGTTCTCGCGGACAGGGGGTGGGCGGCTACACCTTC; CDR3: CASSSRGQGVGGYTF
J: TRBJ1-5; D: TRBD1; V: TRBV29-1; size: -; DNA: TGCAGCGTTGAAGAATACAGGGGTCAGCCCCAGCATTTT; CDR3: CSVEEYRGQPQHF
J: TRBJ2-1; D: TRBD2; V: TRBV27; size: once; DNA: TGTGCCAGCAGAACCCTGAGCGGGAGGGCAAGGGGTGAGCAGTTCTTC; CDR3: CASRTLSGRARGEQFF
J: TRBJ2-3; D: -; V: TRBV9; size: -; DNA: TGTGCCAGCAGCGTAGACGTGGGAGTAACAGATACGCAGTATTTT; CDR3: CASSVDVGVTDTQYF
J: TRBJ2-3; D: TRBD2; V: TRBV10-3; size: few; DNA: TGTGCCAATAGCGGGAGGGACGCAGATACGCAGTATTTT; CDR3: CANSGRDADTQYF
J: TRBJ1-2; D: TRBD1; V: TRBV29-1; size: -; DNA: TGCAGCGTTGGAGGGGGACAGTCCACTTATGGCTACACCTTC; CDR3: CSVGGGQSTYGYTF
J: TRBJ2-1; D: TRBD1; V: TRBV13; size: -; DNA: TGTGCCAGCAGCTTAGTACCCCTCCTGGGACAGGCCTACAATGAGCAGTTCTTC; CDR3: CASSLVPLLGQAYNEQFF
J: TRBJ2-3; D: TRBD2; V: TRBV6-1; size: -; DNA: TGTGCCAGCAGCGGACTAGCGGGGGACACAGATACGCAGTATTTT; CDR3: CASSGLAGDTDTQYF
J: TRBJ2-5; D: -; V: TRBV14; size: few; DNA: TGTGCCAGCAGCCAGTTTTGGGGAGTACAAGAGACCCAGTACTTC; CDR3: CASSQFWGVQETQYF
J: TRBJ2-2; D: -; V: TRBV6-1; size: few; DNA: TGTGGGACAGATGCGAACACCGGGGAGCTGTTTTTT; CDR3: CGTDANTGELFF
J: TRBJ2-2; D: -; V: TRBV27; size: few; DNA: TGTGCCAGCAGTTTATCTAGCGGTTACACCGGGGAGCTGTTTTTT; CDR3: CASSLSSGYTGELFF
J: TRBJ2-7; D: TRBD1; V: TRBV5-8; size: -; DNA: TGTGCCAGCAGCTCTCAGGGGGCCATTGCCGAGCAGTACTTC; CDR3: CASSSQGAIAEQYF
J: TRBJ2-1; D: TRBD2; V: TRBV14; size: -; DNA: TGTGCCAGCAGCCCTCTTCCGGGGCGGGAGGGCCGGGACAATGAGCAGTTCTTC; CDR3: CASSPLPGREGRDNEQFF
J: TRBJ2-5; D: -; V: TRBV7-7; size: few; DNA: TGTGCCAGCAGCTTAGATCTCACGGGCCAAGAGACCCAGTACTTC; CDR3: CASSLDLTGQETQYF
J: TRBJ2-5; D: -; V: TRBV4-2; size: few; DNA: TGTGCCAGCAGCCAAGAGCCCCACTCCCGACAGGTCGGAGCGACCCAGTACTTC; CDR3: CASSQEPHSRQVGATQYF
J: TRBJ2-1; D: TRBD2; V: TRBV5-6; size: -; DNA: TGTGCCAGCAGCTCAGGGACTAGCGGGGCTTTCGAGCAGTTCTTC; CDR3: CASSSGTSGAFEQFF
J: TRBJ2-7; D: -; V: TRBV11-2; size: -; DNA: TGTGCCAGCAGCTCCAGGCACGAGCAGTACTTC; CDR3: CASSSRHEQYF
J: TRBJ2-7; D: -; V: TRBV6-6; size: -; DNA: TGTGCCAGCAGTGTCAGGGTGGCCGGATACGAGCAGTACTTC; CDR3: CASSVRVAGYEQYF
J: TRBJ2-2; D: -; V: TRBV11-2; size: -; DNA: TGTGTCAGCAGCTCCCAGGTGGGCTCCGGGGAGCTGTTTTTT; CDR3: CVSSSQVGSGELFF